A single sample gave rise to the 31 T cell receptor beta chains below, sequenced in a study of blood T cell repertoires in COVID-19. Assay: immunoSEQ multiplex PCR; the TCRdb copy retains only in-frame clones and omits some. In the table there are 140,000 or so clones, roughly 80% of which are singletons. The sample taken for sequencing was PBMCs or T cells enriched from blood (not recorded which). The receptors derive from a man aged 50 to 60 who had recovered from COVID-19.

CDR3 loop: CASSFSAGRETQYF. CDR3 bases: TGTGCCAGCAGCTTCAGTGCGGGCCGAGAGACCCAGTACTTC. The chain carries TRBV11-2 and TRBJ2-5; D perhaps matches TRBD2 (5 bases). Looked up from germline, CDR1 is SGHAT and CDR2 is FQNNGV. The ends were cut back, 3 bases at V and 4 bases at J, with 12 bases in the middle. This CDR3 comprises 14 residues.

The chain is built from TRBV6-2 or TRBV6-3 and TRBJ1-2; D unclear. Germline V lookup: CDR1 MNHEY, CDR2 SVGEGT. Trimming took off 5 bases at V and 3 bases at J, with 10 bases between the two ends. The CDR3 is made up of 13 amino acids. The CDR3 protein is CASSASGDYGYTF. For the CDR3, the DNA is TGTGCCAGCAGTGCCTCGGGAGACTATGGCTACACCTTC.

The genes are TRBV6-2 or TRBV6-3 and TRBJ2-3, with 8 bases matching TRBD2. The V gene end was trimmed by 2 bases and the J gene end by 3 bases; junction bases not matched to a gene: 4. This CDR3 comprises 15 residues. Looked up from germline, CDR1 is MNHEY and CDR2 is SVGEGT. CDR3 sequence: CASSYPGGGTDTQYF. DNA for the CDR3: TGTGCCAGCAGTTACCCCGGCGGGGGGACAGATACGCAGTATTTT.

This clone was counted once. This chain uses TRBV5-4 with TRBJ2-2, with TRBD2 identical over 8 bases. The CDR3 has 15 residues. V was pared by 4 bases and J by 7 bases, with 9 bases of the junction left unmatched. CDR1 SGHNT and CDR2 YYREEE come from the germline V gene (reference sequence). CDR3 sequence reads: CASSESGGADGELFF. CDR3 DNA: TGTGCCAGCAGCGAGTCCGGGGGGGCTGACGGGGAGCTGTTTTTT.

This clone was counted a few times. The rearrangement joins TRBV14 to TRBJ1-6; D unclear. CDR1 SGHDN and CDR2 FVKESK come from the germline V gene. Between the trimmed V and J ends, which lost 5 bases and 9 bases, there was a span of 17 bases. This CDR3 is built from 15 residues. DNA of the CDR3: TGTGCCAGCAGCTCCGGGTTGGGCCGGGGTTCACCCCTCCACTTT. Protein sequence: CASSSGLGRGSPLHF.

The rearrangement uses TRBV5-6 and TRBJ1-5, with a possible D match to TRBD1 (6 bases). Germline V gene sequence: CDR1 SGHDT, CDR2 YYEEEE. This CDR3 region has 12 residues. V shed 6 bases and J shed 16 bases, with 20 bases lying between them. CDR3 sequence reads: CASIFNRVLNHF. CDR3 coding DNA: TGTGCCAGCATCTTCAACAGGGTACTGAACCATTTT. The variable domain in full, with the rest retrieved from reference TRBV5-6 and TRBJ1-5, is DAGVTQSPTHLIKTRGQQVTLRCSPKSGHDTVSWYQQALGQGPQFIFQYYEEEERQRGNFPDRFSGHQFPNYSSELNVNALLLGDSALYLCASIFNRVLNHFGDGTRLSIL.

This chain connects TRBV6-2 or TRBV6-3 to TRBJ1-5; D unresolved. The V end was cut by 0 bases, the J end by 2 bases, with 14 bases between. CDR1 and CDR2 from the germline V gene are MNHEY and SVGEGT. This CDR3 contains 17 residues. CDR3 loop: CASSYSAREPGNQPQHF. The CDR3 DNA reads as TGTGCCAGCAGTTACTCGGCCCGGGAGCCTGGCAATCAGCCCCAGCATTTT.

The V and J genes are TRBV13 and TRBJ2-1; D not certain. CDR1 is PRHDT, CDR2 FYEKMQ, per germline (reference sequence). Trimming removed 2 bases from V and 4 bases from J, with 3 bases in between. The CDR3 spans 12 residues. DNA of the CDR3: TGTGCCAGCAGCTTACTTTACAATGAGCAGTTCTTC. Its translation is CASSLLYNEQFF.

This chain joins TRBV9 and TRBJ1-3, with 8 bases that match TRBD1. V shed 3 bases, J shed 4 bases, and the junction held 6 bases outside the gene matches. This CDR3 region has 15 residues. Germline V gene data show CDR1 as SGDLS and CDR2 as YYNGEE. CDR3 amino acids: CASSDQRTGGNTIYF. The CDR3 DNA follows: TGTGCCAGCAGCGACCAGAGGACAGGGGGAAACACCATATATTTT.

The J gene is TRBJ2-1, the V gene TRBV9; 10 bases are a match to TRBD2. This CDR3 has 14 amino acids. CDR1 and CDR2 (germline): SGDLS, YYNGEE. V lost 5 bases to trimming and J lost 7 bases; unmatched junction nucleotides: 6. CDR3 sequence: CASSKSGGANEQFF. The CDR3 DNA is TGTGCCAGCAGTAAAAGCGGGGGGGCAAATGAGCAGTTCTTC. Together with reference TRBV9 and TRBJ2-1, the CDR3 gives the full variable domain: DSGVTQTPKHLITATGQRVTLRCSPRSGDLSVYWYQQSLDQGLQFLIQYYNGEERAKGNILERFSAQQFPDLHSELNLSSLELGDSALYFCASSKSGGANEQFFGPGTRLTVL.

The chain is built from TRBV3-1 (or the pseudogene TRBV3-2) and TRBJ1-1, with a possible D match to TRBD1 (5 bases). Germline V gene data show CDR1 as LGHDT and CDR2 as YNNKEL (reference sequence). The CDR3 runs to 14 residues. V was shortened by 1 base and J by 7 bases, with 13 bases between the two germline ends. CDR3 amino acids: CASSQAFRENEAFF. The CDR3 DNA sequence: TGTGCCAGCAGCCAAGCCTTCAGGGAAAATGAAGCTTTCTTT.

This clone has just one count. This chain links TRBV27 with TRBJ2-4, with 11 bases identical to TRBD2. The ends lost 6 bases at V and 6 bases at J; junction bases unmatched: 4. Germline V gene lookup returns CDR1 MNHEY and CDR2 SMNVEV (reference sequence). The length of the CDR3 is 14 residues. CDR3 sequence: CASSPGLAGNIQYF. In DNA, the CDR3 is TGTGCCAGCAGCCCCGGACTAGCGGGAAACATTCAGTACTTC.

The chain uses TRBV18 and TRBJ1-4; 7 positions match TRBD1. Germline V gene data show CDR1 as KGHSH and CDR2 as LQKENI. With 2 bases clipped from V and 8 bases from J, the junction kept 8 bases outside the gene matches. The CDR3 covers 15 residues. The CDR3 DNA reads as TGTGCCAGCTCACCAAGGACAGGAGGGGAAGAAAAACTGTTTTTT. Translating gives CASSPRTGGEEKLFF. The full variable domain, completed using reference TRBV18 and TRBJ1-4, is NAGVMQNPRHLVRRRGQEARLRCSPMKGHSHVYWYRQLPEEGLKFMVYLQKENIIDESGMPKERFSAEFPKEGPSILRIQQVVRGDSAAYFCASSPRTGGEEKLFFGSGTQLSVL.

The chain is built from TRBV6-2 or TRBV6-3 and TRBJ2-7; D not resolved. Trimming pared 2 bases from V and 2 bases from J, leaving 10 bases between. CDR1 and CDR2 (germline): MNHEY, SVGEGT. CDR3 size: 14 residues. CDR3 loop: CASSYPQSTYEQYF. The CDR3, as DNA: TGTGCCAGCAGTTACCCCCAGTCCACCTACGAGCAGTACTTC.

The chain is built from TRBV10-3 and TRBJ1-3; 7 bases are a match to TRBD1. The germline CDR1 and CDR2 sequences are ENHRY and SYGVKD. The ends lost 6 bases at V and 2 bases at J; junction bases unmatched: 4. CDR3 length equals 14 residues. For the CDR3, the DNA is TGTGCCATCAGCCCGCAGGGGGCTGGAAACACCATATATTTT. Translating gives CAISPQGAGNTIYF.

The chain recombines TRBV28 with TRBJ1-6; TRBD1 is a possible D gene (6 bases). V was clipped by 2 bases and J by 5 bases, with 10 bases between them. The CDR3 runs 15 residues. Germline assignment: CDR1 MDHEN and CDR2 SYDVKM. CDR3 nucleotide sequence: TGTGCCAGCAGTTTACTTCAGGGGAATAATTCACCCCTCCACTTT. Translating gives CASSLLQGNNSPLHF.

The CDR3 sequence is CASTPGRAGGYTF. In nucleotides, the CDR3 is TGTGCCAGTACCCCGGGGAGGGCTGGAGGCTACACCTTC. The gene calls are TRBV19 and TRBJ1-2, with D unresolved. This CDR3 is built from 13 residues. In germline, CDR1 is LNHDA, CDR2 SQIVND (reference sequence). V was cut by 7 bases and J by 8 bases, with 17 bases left in between.

Only one count was recorded for this clone. This chain uses TRBV7-9 with TRBJ1-1; 11 bases agree with TRBD1. Trimming cost V 5 bases and J 4 bases; bases outside gene matches: 3. Germline CDR1 SEHNR, CDR2 FQNEAQ (reference sequence). The CDR3 loop spans 14 amino acids. CDR3 coding DNA: TGTGCCAGCAGCCGAGGGACAGGGGGCACTGAAGCTTTCTTT. This translates into CASSRGTGGTEAFF.

This chain links TRBV28 with TRBJ2-7; TRBD1 matches at 10 bases. CDR1 is MDHEN, CDR2 SYDVKM, per germline. With V trimmed by 2 bases and J by 7 bases, 8 bases remained unmatched. The CDR3 is 15 amino acids. This CDR3 is CASSLPGTGVLEQYF. CDR3 sequence (DNA): TGTGCCAGCAGTTTACCCGGGACAGGGGTATTGGAGCAGTACTTC.

V gene TRBV5-1 combines with J gene TRBJ1-6, with 9 bases aligning to TRBD1. Per germline, CDR1 SGHRS and CDR2 YFSETQ. This CDR3 has 15 residues. V shed 4 bases, J shed 7 bases, and the junction held 6 bases outside the gene matches. CDR3 region: CASSPRQGENSPLHF. The CDR3 DNA follows: TGCGCCAGCAGCCCCCGACAGGGGGAAAATTCACCCCTCCACTTT.

In this sample, this clone turned up once. V gene TRBV25-1 combines with J gene TRBJ1-4; TRBD1 is a possible D gene (6 bases). Trimming cost V 6 bases and J 4 bases, with 6 bases left between them. Germline V gene data show CDR1 as MGHDK and CDR2 as SYGVNS. The CDR3 length is 12 residues. Here the CDR3 DNA reads TGTGCCAGCAGACAGGGTAATGAAAAACTGTTTTTT. This encodes CASRQGNEKLFF.

DNA of the CDR3: TGTGCCAGCAGCTCTCCCTCCTACGAGCAGTACTTC. Translating it yields CASSSPSYEQYF. The chain combines TRBV6-2 or TRBV6-3 with TRBJ2-7; D call uncertain. The germline V gene has CDR1 MNHEY and CDR2 SVGEGT. The CDR3 loop spans 12 amino acids. Trimming removed 6 bases from V and 0 bases from J, with 6 bases in between.

This rearrangement joins TRBV6-5 to TRBJ1-3; a possible D gene is TRBD1 (6 bases). Trimming cost V 0 bases and J 0 bases, with 9 bases left between them. This CDR3 contains 16 residues. CDR1 is MNHEY, CDR2 SVGAGI, per germline. The CDR3 is CASSYSMTGSGNTIYF. As DNA, the CDR3 is TGTGCCAGCAGTTACTCGATGACAGGCTCTGGAAACACCATATATTTT.

The chain carries TRBV9 and TRBJ1-1; perhaps TRBD1 as D (6 bases). The germline V and J ends were trimmed by 0 bases and 5 bases, with 14 bases remaining between them. CDR1 and CDR2 (germline): SGDLS, YYNGEE. The CDR3 spans 15 residues. CDR3 coding DNA: TGTGCCAGCAGCGTAGGAGTGGGGGCCGGGACTGAAGCTTTCTTT. The encoded protein is CASSVGVGAGTEAFF.

The chain links TRBV11-3 to TRBJ2-1; D perhaps matches TRBD2 (5 bases). CDR1 SGHNT and CDR2 YENEEA come from the germline V gene. V was cut by 5 bases and J by 2 bases, with 13 bases left in between. This CDR3 is 15 amino acids long. CDR3 coding DNA: TGTGCCAGCAGCCCCGAGGGTCCTGCCTACAATGAGCAGTTCTTC. This gives the protein CASSPEGPAYNEQFF.

This chain joins TRBV27 and TRBJ1-5; the D gene is possibly TRBD1 (5 bases). The V gene's germline CDR1 is MNHEY and CDR2 SMNVEV (reference sequence). With 5 bases removed from V and 0 bases from J, the gap between germline ends came to 14 bases. This CDR3 is 16 amino acids long. CDR3 sequence: CASSPLGGFSNQPQHF. The CDR3 DNA reads as TGTGCCAGCAGTCCCTTGGGGGGATTTAGCAATCAGCCCCAGCATTTT.

CDR3 protein: CASSPTLWTGGQPQHF. The CDR3 DNA sequence: TGTGCCAGCAGCCCCACCCTGTGGACAGGGGGTCAGCCCCAGCATTTT. V usage is TRBV7-2 and J usage is TRBJ1-5; 10 bases map to TRBD1. CDR1 is SGHTA, CDR2 FQGNSA, per germline. The CDR3 is made up of 16 amino acids. Trimming at V came to 5 bases and at J to 6 bases, leaving 10 bases not matched to a gene.

This rearrangement joins TRBV21-1 to TRBJ1-5; TRBD1 is taken as the D call from the table, unchecked against the DNA. TRBV21-1 constitutes a pseudogene. The CDR3 covers 19 residues. The CDR3 bases are TGTGCCAGCAGCAAAGTAGGACAGGGGGGAAAGTTTAGGAATCAGCCCCAGCATTTT. Translated: CASSKVGQGGKFRNQPQHF.

This clone was seen a single time. A much larger clone sits a single nucleotide away, making a read error possible. This rearrangement joins TRBV7-2 to TRBJ2-5; 15 nucleotides line up with TRBD2. The CDR3 has 15 residues. Germline-derived CDR1 and CDR2 are SGHTA and FQGNSA. V lost 5 bases, J lost 5 bases, and 3 bases stayed unmatched. CDR3 amino acids: CASSRTSGGAETQYF. The CDR3 nucleotides are TGTGCCAGCAGCCGGACTAGCGGGGGGGCGGAGACCCAGTACTTC.

The rearrangement links TRBV5-1 to TRBJ2-7; 9 bases are a match to TRBD2. The CDR3 is 15 amino acids. Germline V lookup: CDR1 SGHRS, CDR2 YFSETQ. J was trimmed by 4 bases and V by 0 bases; bases with no gene match: 5. The CDR3 is CASSLVSSGGYEQYF. In DNA, the CDR3 is TGCGCCAGCAGCTTGGTGAGTAGCGGGGGTTACGAGCAGTACTTC.

The rearrangement uses TRBV12-3 or TRBV12-4 and TRBJ2-5, with a weak D call TRBD2 (5 bases). The CDR3 consists of 11 residues. Trimming removed 5 bases from V and 7 bases from J, with 8 bases in between. The CDR3 loop reads CASSGGVTQYF. The CDR3, as DNA: TGTGCCAGCAGTGGAGGCGTGACCCAGTACTTC.